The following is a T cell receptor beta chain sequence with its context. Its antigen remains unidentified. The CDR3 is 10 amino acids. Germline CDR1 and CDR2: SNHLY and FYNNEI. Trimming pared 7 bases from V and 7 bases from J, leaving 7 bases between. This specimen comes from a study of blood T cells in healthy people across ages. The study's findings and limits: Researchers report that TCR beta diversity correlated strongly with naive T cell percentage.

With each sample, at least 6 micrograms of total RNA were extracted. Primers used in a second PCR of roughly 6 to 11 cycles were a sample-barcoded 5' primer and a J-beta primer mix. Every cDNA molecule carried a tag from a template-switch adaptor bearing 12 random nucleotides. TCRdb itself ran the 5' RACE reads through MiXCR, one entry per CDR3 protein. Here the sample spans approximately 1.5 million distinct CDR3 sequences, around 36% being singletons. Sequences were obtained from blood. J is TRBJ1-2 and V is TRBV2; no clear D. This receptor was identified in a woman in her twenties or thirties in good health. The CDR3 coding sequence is TGTGCCAGCATGTGGGGTGGCTACACCTTC. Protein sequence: CASMWGGYTF.